Reported below is one T cell receptor (beta chain). The record originates from a study of blood T cell repertoires in COVID-19. The table came from immunoSEQ multiplex PCR; TCRdb's copy has only in-frame clones and leaves some out. Altogether tens of thousands of clones are present, about nine tenths being singletons, with the ten largest covering 2% to 2.5%. With 2 bases removed from V and 3 bases from J, the gap between germline ends came to 25 bases. The CDR3 runs 19 residues. Sequenced input: peripheral blood. The TCR originated in a man in his sixties with acute or convalescent COVID-19. The chain uses TRBV5-3 and TRBJ2-3; the D gene is possibly TRBD2 (5 bases). TRBV5-3 is placed among ORFs of uncertain function. This CDR3 is CARSLSGKRPNLQTDTQYF. CDR3 DNA: TGTGCCAGAAGCTTATCTGGGAAGCGGCCAAATCTCCAGACAGATACGCAGTATTTT.